The 16 T cell receptor beta chains below come from one sample, sequenced in a study of read filtering for tumor transcriptome and immune sequencing. The library was built from around 400 ng RNA with molecular barcoded adaptors for alpha/delta and beta/gamma chains. TCRdb re-derived calls from the reads in MiXCR, one entry per CDR3 protein. The table includes about 130,000 distinct CDR3 sequences, 13% detected once. What was sequenced was a population of CD138-negative cells sorted from bone marrow. The receptors stem from a donor at least 40 years old with multiple myeloma.

This clonotype occurred a few times. The chain links TRBV7-2 to TRBJ2-7, with TRBD2 identical over 13 bases. The CDR3 runs 18 residues. The germline gives CDR1 SGHTA, CDR2 FQGNSA. V shed 0 bases, J shed 4 bases, and the junction held 9 bases outside the gene matches. The CDR3 DNA sequence: TGTGCCAGCAGCTTAGCCCCGACCGGGACTAGCGGGATATACGAGCAGTACTTC. Its protein is CASSLAPTGTSGIYEQYF.

The table lists this clonotype with many counts. The rearrangement uses TRBV12-5 and TRBJ2-3; TRBD2 matches 7 bases. CDR3 length: 14 residues. J lost 4 bases, V lost 6 bases, and 7 bases had no gene match. Germline V gene data show CDR1 as LGHNT and CDR2 as FRNRAP. The CDR3 here is CASGLGLDSDTQYF. CDR3 DNA sequence: TGTGCTAGTGGCCTCGGACTAGATTCAGATACGCAGTATTTT.

This clonotype has ten or more counts. This chain connects TRBV2 to TRBJ2-1; 9 bases are a match to TRBD2. The CDR3 runs to 13 residues. Unmatched junction bases numbered 10, after V lost 10 bases and J lost 9 bases. Germline V gene sequence: CDR1 SNHLY, CDR2 FYNNEI. In DNA, the CDR3 is TGTGCCACCCAAGCTAGCGGGATGGGTGAGCAGTTCTTC. Its protein is CATQASGMGEQFF.

This clonotype was picked up many times. The chain uses TRBV28 and TRBJ1-1; D possibly corresponds to TRBD1 (5 bases). CDR1 is MDHEN, CDR2 SYDVKM, per germline. Trimming stripped 0 bases from V and 7 bases from J, with 15 bases between. The CDR3 is made up of 15 amino acids. As DNA, the CDR3 is TGTGCCAGCAGTTTATGGGTTGTGGGGGAGGTTGAAGCTTTCTTT. Translating gives CASSLWVVGEVEAFF. Complete variable domain (other parts from reference TRBV28 and TRBJ1-1): DVKVTQSSRYLVKRTGEKVFLECVQDMDHENMFWYRQDPGLGLRLIYFSYDVKMKEKGDIPEGYSVSREKKERFSLILESASTNQTSMYLCASSLWVVGEVEAFFGQGTRLTVV.

For this clonotype: Sequence at one end of the junction differs from germline and may be a read error. V is TRBV13 and J is TRBJ1-1, with D hard to call. Germline CDR1 PRHDT, CDR2 FYEKMQ (reference sequence). This CDR3 has 15 residues. The CDR3 DNA is TGTGCCAGCAGCTTATTCGGGCAGCGGAACACTGAAGCTCTCTTT. Translating it yields CASSLFGQRNTEALF. The variable domain in full, completed from reference TRBV13 and TRBJ1-1, reads AAGVIQSPRHLIKEKRETATLKCYPIPRHDTVYWYQQGPGQDPQFLISFYEKMQSDKGSIPDRFSAQQFSDYHSELNMSSLELGDSALYFCASSLFGQRNTEALFGQGTRLTVV.

This clonotype was found many times. The genes are TRBV3-1 and TRBJ1-4; D gene unclear. V lost 4 bases to trimming and J lost 7 bases, with 13 bases between them. Germline loops: CDR1 LGHDT, CDR2 YNNKEL (reference sequence). The CDR3 loop spans 14 amino acids. The CDR3 protein is CASSPGPDGEKLFF. The CDR3 bases are TGTGCCAGCAGCCCCGGGCCCGACGGTGAAAAACTGTTTTTT.

In its sample, this clonotype was seen many times. This chain joins TRBV7-6 and TRBJ2-2; D not resolved. V lost 1 base, J lost 5 bases, and 8 bases lay in between. The CDR3 length is 14 residues. Germline V gene sequence: CDR1 SGHVS, CDR2 FNYEAQ. CDR3 nucleotides: TGTGCCAGCAGCTTAGGTGCTGATACCGGGGAGCTGTTTTTT. It translates to CASSLGADTGELFF. The entire variable domain, with the rest obtained from reference TRBV7-6 and TRBJ2-2, is as follows: GAGVSQSPRYKVTKRGQDVALRCDPISGHVSLYWYRQALGQGPEFLTYFNYEAQQDKSGLPNDRFSAERPEGSISTLTIQRTEQRDSAMYRCASSLGADTGELFFGEGSRLTVL.

This clonotype was recorded many times. The chain is built from TRBV5-4 and TRBJ2-2; 9 bases fit TRBD1. The CDR3 has 16 amino acids. After removal of 4 bases from V and 4 bases from J, the junction contained 8 bases not matched to a gene. CDR1 SGHNT and CDR2 YYREEE come from the germline V gene (reference sequence). The CDR3 here is CASSPRDRASTGELFF. The CDR3 DNA is TGTGCCAGCAGCCCCCGGGACAGGGCTAGCACCGGGGAGCTGTTTTTT.

This clonotype was detected many times. The chain recombines TRBV27 with TRBJ2-5, with 10 nucleotides matching TRBD1. V was pared by 6 bases and J by 3 bases, with 7 bases of the junction left unmatched. CDR1 MNHEY and CDR2 SMNVEV come from the germline V gene (reference sequence). This CDR3 has 15 amino acids. CDR3 bases: TGTGCCAGCAGCGGGACAGGGGCAGGCGAAGAGACCCAGTACTTC. This encodes CASSGTGAGEETQYF.

The chain links TRBV7-9 to TRBJ1-1, with a weak D call TRBD1 (6 bases). Germline-derived CDR1 and CDR2 are SEHNR and FQNEAQ (reference sequence). V dropped 2 bases and J dropped 5 bases, with 15 bases sitting between them. The CDR3 runs to 15 residues. The CDR3: CASSLRQAIQTEAFF. The CDR3 coding sequence is TGTGCCAGCAGCTTACGACAGGCGATCCAAACTGAAGCTTTCTTT.

This clonotype was counted only a few times. A much larger clone differs by one base, so this may be a read error. The conserved phenylalanine or tryptophan is not found at the CDR3 terminus, so this likely reflects a read error. The V and J genes are TRBV3-1 and TRBJ1-6, with 10 bases identical to TRBD1. The V gene end was trimmed by 1 base and the J gene end by 9 bases; junction bases not matched to a gene: 0. CDR1 LGHDT and CDR2 YNNKEL come from the germline V gene (reference sequence). The CDR3 contains 14 residues. DNA for the CDR3: TGTGCCAGCAGCCAAGGGGACAGGGGTTCACCCCTCCACTCT. It translates to CASSQGDRGSPLHS.

This clonotype was counted a few times. This may be a read error: a much more frequent sequence differs by one nucleotide. The chain recombines TRBV18 with TRBJ1-1, with no clear D. Germline V gene lookup returns CDR1 KGHSH and CDR2 LQKENI. Trimming stripped 2 bases from V and 3 bases from J, with 10 bases between. This CDR3 comprises 14 residues. CDR3 in amino acids: CASSPSGEYTEAFF. For the CDR3, the DNA is TGTGCCAGCTCACCATCCGGGGAATACACTGAAGCTTTCTTT.

This clonotype was observed once. This could be a read error, since a much larger clone is one nucleotide away. This CDR3 is missing its conserved last phenylalanine or tryptophan, likely due to a read error. The rearrangement uses TRBV12-3 or TRBV12-4 and TRBJ2-7, with D possibly matching TRBD1 (5 bases). Trimming shortened V by 5 bases and J by 6 bases, and 8 bases separated the two germline ends. The CDR3 runs to 11 residues. The CDR3 nucleotides read TGTGCCAGCAGTAGGGGAACCGAGCAGTACCTC. Its protein is CASSRGTEQYL.

There are many counts of this clonotype. V usage is TRBV6-2 or TRBV6-3 and J usage is TRBJ2-4, with D tentatively TRBD2 (6 bases). The CDR3 is 15 residues long. Germline V gene lookup returns CDR1 MNHEY and CDR2 SVGEGT. V was shortened by 4 bases and J by 0 bases, with 10 bases between the two germline ends. CDR3 protein: CASSSGGLAKNIQYF. As DNA, the CDR3 is TGTGCCAGCAGTTCCGGGGGACTAGCCAAAAACATTCAGTACTTC.

V usage is TRBV10-3 and J usage is TRBJ1-1, with D perhaps TRBD1 (5 bases). V was trimmed by 10 bases and J by 0 bases, leaving 12 bases between them. The CDR3 sequence is 13 residues long. Germline CDR1 is ENHRY and CDR2 is SYGVKD. CDR3 region: CASHPGLNTEAFF. The CDR3 coding sequence is TGTGCCAGCCACCCGGGGCTGAACACTGAAGCTTTCTTT.

The chain is built from TRBV28 and TRBJ1-1; D is possibly TRBD1 (5 bases). The CDR3 is 17 residues long. With 6 bases removed from V and 3 bases from J, the gap between germline ends came to 23 bases. CDR1 MDHEN and CDR2 SYDVKM come from the germline V gene. CDR3 nucleotides: TGTGCCAGCAGCGAGAGGGGCCTAGGGGTTTGGTACACTGAAGCTTTCTTT. Protein: CASSERGLGVWYTEAFF.